This is a list of T cell receptor beta chains from one sample in a study of metastatic and nonmetastatic thyroid tumors. Through MiXCR, TCRdb re-clonotyped the PCR reads. The table records some 31,000 clones, about 21% of them present only once. Sequencing was performed on blood. These receptors originate from a female donor with papillary thyroid cancer or a benign thyroid nodule (not recorded which). Some clones in this sample may be carry-over from other donors' samples. Each CDR3 is given without its conserved first and last residue.

>TRBJ2-7|TRBV20-1
SARGGGLAETSYEQY
>TRBJ2-1|TRBV7-2
ASSSGPWNEQF
>TRBJ2-7|TRBV11-3
ASSLNWYEQY
>TRBJ1-2|TRBV6-2/TRBV6-3
ASSYSWGAGDGYT
>TRBJ2-1|TRBV20-1
SARDPTSNEQF
>TRBJ2-3|TRBV5-5
ASSHGQGIDTQY
>TRBJ2-2|TRBV6-5
ASSYEGGVFTGELF
>TRBJ2-7|TRBV6-1
ASIRGTGSTYEQY
>TRBJ2-1|TRBV27
ASSGDGSYNEQF
>TRBJ2-7|TRBV19
ASSIGRDRVSCEQY
>TRBJ1-2|TRBV4-1
ASSPGGGTEGYT
>TRBJ2-3|TRBV30
AWSPPVGSTDTQY
>TRBJ2-2|TRBV5-1
ASSSFGNTGELF
>TRBJ2-5|TRBV20-1
SASGGGAQETQY
>TRBJ1-2|TRBV7-2
ASSLLVEYGYT
>TRBJ2-7|TRBV20-1
SARNLDSSYEQY
>TRBJ2-5|TRBV7-2
ASSLGVAAGETQY
>TRBJ2-7|TRBV6-1
ASPPDRVPYEQY
>TRBJ2-1|TRBV18
ASSRDGPPSEQF
>TRBJ2-3|TRBV5-5
ASSHPGLGTDTQY
>TRBJ2-7|TRBV5-6
ASSPGGSFYEQY
>TRBJ2-3|TRBV20-1
SATLGQGARDTQY
>TRBJ2-3|TRBV18
ASSPPTSPTTDTQY
>TRBJ2-7|TRBV7-3
ASSRSTYEQY
>TRBJ2-3|TRBV20-1
SARRLLANSDTQY
>TRBJ1-1|TRBV27
ASSLFPNTEAF
>TRBJ2-1|TRBV5-6
ASSPLKLDSLYNEQF
>TRBJ1-2|TRBV18
ASSQGASGYT
>TRBJ2-5|TRBV3-1
ASSQHTSGGWETQY
>TRBJ2-1|TRBV13
ASSKDPALFLKKYNEQF
>TRBJ1-2|TRBV2
ASRLGQPDGYT
>TRBJ1-1|TRBV20-1
SARAAGPGGAF
>TRBJ1-1|TRBV6-5
ASSYEGRFMNTEAF
>TRBJ1-1|TRBV27
ASSLSASTEAF
>TRBJ1-6|TRBV20-1
SARASGTGTNSPLH
>TRBJ1-5|TRBV5-1
ASSLSQGKPQH